Following are 4 T cell receptor beta chains from one sample sequenced in a study of shared clonotypes between healthy human individuals. TCRdb keeps only in-frame clones here, not all; method: immunoSEQ multiplex PCR. The sample carries some 1,900,000 clones, approximately 95% recorded once. In the naive CD8 group, cells lacked CD45RO and were positively selected for CCR7, so terminally differentiated effector memory CD45RA+ cells were left out. The sequenced sample consisted of naive CD8+ T cells sorted from blood. The receptor source for this set is a man in his late teens or twenties in good health.

Note on this clone: The sample has other DNA sequences that encode this CDR3 too. This chain connects TRBV9 to TRBJ1-6, with 7 bases fitting TRBD1. This CDR3 is 14 amino acids long. CDR1 is SGDLS, CDR2 YYNGEE, per germline. After removal of 0 bases from V and 9 bases from J, the junction contained 3 bases not matched to a gene. CDR3 bases: TGTGCCAGCAGCGTAGAAGGGGGCGGTTCACCCCTCCACTTT. This codes for CASSVEGGGSPLHF.

V gene TRBV7-9 combines with J gene TRBJ1-6; 8 nucleotides line up with TRBD1. The length of the CDR3 is 14 residues. From germline, CDR1 is SEHNR and CDR2 FQNEAQ (reference sequence). The V and J ends lost 4 bases and 8 bases, in that order; junction bases with no gene match: 4. CDR3 region: CASSWQGADSPLHF. As DNA, the CDR3 is TGTGCCAGCAGCTGGCAGGGGGCCGATTCACCCCTCCACTTT.

Note on this clone: In the same sample, other DNA sequences code for this CDR3. The chain is built from TRBV27 and TRBJ2-7; TRBD2 matches at 7 bases. CDR1 and CDR2 from the germline V gene are MNHEY and SMNVEV (reference sequence). This CDR3 is 14 amino acids long. The V gene end was trimmed by 3 bases and the J gene end by 3 bases; junction bases not matched to a gene: 5. CDR3 sequence reads: CASSFRGVGYEQYF. DNA for the CDR3: TGTGCCAGCAGTTTTCGGGGGGTAGGCTACGAGCAGTACTTC.

J is TRBJ1-5 and V is TRBV28; D possibly corresponds to TRBD1 (6 bases). This CDR3 contains 17 residues. The V end was cut by 2 bases, the J end by 8 bases, with 22 bases between. Germline V gene lookup returns CDR1 MDHEN and CDR2 SYDVKM. Here the CDR3 reads CASSLPPYREHNEPQHF. DNA of the CDR3: TGTGCCAGCAGTTTACCCCCCTACAGGGAACATAATGAGCCCCAGCATTTT.